Detailed here is one TCR beta chain. The antigen is undetermined. Healthy bone marrow donors made up the donors. The entry originates in a study of cytomegalovirus exposure and HLA in healthy donors. Findings and limits, study-wide: A later analysis associated 15,000 or so TCR beta sequences with HLA alleles at a 0.05 false discovery rate. In vitro data verified a few CMV-associated chains as specific for CMV antigens. A missense variant in DCLRE1C was later tied to TCR beta V- and J-gene trimming.

V was cut by 2 bases and J by 2 bases, with 12 bases left in between. The CDR3 length is 15 residues. Germline lookup yields CDR1 PRHDT and CDR2 FYEKMQ (reference sequence). Primers: 60 Vbeta forward and 13 Jbeta reverse. Here immunoSEQ multiplex PCR was the method, and the copy in TCRdb shows in-frame clones only, minus some. Of 150,000 to 200,000 clones listed, 75% to 85% are singletons. The sample taken for sequencing was PBMCs. The source of this sequence is a boy between 10 and 17 years old in good health and CMV-seronegative. The V gene is TRBV13, the J gene TRBJ2-5; D may be TRBD2 (5 bases). Here the CDR3 reads CASSLSVGDQETQYF. CDR3 DNA: TGTGCCAGCAGCTTAAGTGTCGGGGATCAAGAGACCCAGTACTTC.